This TCR beta chain derives from a study of CD8+CD57+ T cells in acquired aplastic anemia. Study-wide points: Some 31 CD8+ CDR3 sequences were shared between patients and controls.

This clonotype has just a few counts. The antigen remains unidentified. The junction had 9 bases not matched to a gene; V was cut back by 3 bases and J by 4 bases. Per germline, CDR1 SGHRS and CDR2 YFSETQ. This CDR3 spans 15 amino acids. Genomic DNA served as template for TCR beta VDJ and CDR3 profiling. TCRdb itself ran the reads through MiXCR, one entry per CDR3 protein. Found here are about 190,000 distinct CDR3 sequences, approximately 50% of them singletons; the top ten hold 9.7%. For sequencing, patients were chosen who had shown expansion of CD8+CD57+ cells by flow cytometry. Severe acquired aplastic anemia was diagnosed in all patients. At the time of blood sampling, patients had not yet received any therapy.

The sample was sorted CD4+, CD8+, or CD8+CD57+ T cells (not recorded which) from PBMCs. The sequence was obtained from a human donor with aplastic anemia. The chain uses TRBV5-1 and TRBJ1-1; 7 bases line up with TRBD1. As DNA, the CDR3 is TGCGCCAGCAGCTCCCGACAGGGTCCGGGCACTGAAGCTTTCTTT. Protein: CASSSRQGPGTEAFF.